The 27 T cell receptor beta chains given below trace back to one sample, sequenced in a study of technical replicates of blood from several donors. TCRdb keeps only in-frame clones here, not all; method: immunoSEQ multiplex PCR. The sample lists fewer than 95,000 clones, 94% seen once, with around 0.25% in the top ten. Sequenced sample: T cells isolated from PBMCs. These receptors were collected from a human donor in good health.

The CDR3 spells CATSRDRGSGRALSYEQYF. The CDR3 DNA is TGTGCCACCAGCAGAGATCGGGGTAGCGGGAGGGCTCTCTCCTACGAGCAGTACTTC. The chain employs TRBV15 and TRBJ2-7, with 11 positions matching TRBD2. Looked up from germline, CDR1 is LNHNV and CDR2 is YYDKDF (reference sequence). After removal of 0 bases from V and 0 bases from J, the junction contained 10 bases not matched to a gene. The CDR3 consists of 19 residues.

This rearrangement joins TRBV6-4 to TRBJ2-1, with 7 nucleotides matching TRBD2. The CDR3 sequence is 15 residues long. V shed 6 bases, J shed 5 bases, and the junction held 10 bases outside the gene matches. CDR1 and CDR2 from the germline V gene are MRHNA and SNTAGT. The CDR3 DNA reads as TGTGCCAGCAGGAGGACGGGAGGACGGGACAATGAGCAGTTCTTC. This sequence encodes CASRRTGGRDNEQFF.

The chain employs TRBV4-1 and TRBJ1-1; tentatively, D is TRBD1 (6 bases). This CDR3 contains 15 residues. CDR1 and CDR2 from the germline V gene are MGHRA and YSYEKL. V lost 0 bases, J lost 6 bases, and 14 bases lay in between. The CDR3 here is CASSQDDRWVAEAFF. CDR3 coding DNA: TGCGCCAGCAGCCAAGATGACAGGTGGGTCGCTGAAGCTTTCTTT.

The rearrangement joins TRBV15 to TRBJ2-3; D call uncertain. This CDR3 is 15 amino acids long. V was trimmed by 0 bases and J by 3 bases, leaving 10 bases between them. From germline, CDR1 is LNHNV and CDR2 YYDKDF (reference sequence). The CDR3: CATSRESISTDTQYF. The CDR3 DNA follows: TGTGCCACCAGCAGAGAGTCTATAAGTACAGATACGCAGTATTTT.

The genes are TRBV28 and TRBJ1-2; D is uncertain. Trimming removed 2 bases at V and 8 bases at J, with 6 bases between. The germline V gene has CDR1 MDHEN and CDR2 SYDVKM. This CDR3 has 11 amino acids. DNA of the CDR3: TGTGCCAGCAGTTTAAGCCGGGGCTACACCTTC. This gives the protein CASSLSRGYTF.

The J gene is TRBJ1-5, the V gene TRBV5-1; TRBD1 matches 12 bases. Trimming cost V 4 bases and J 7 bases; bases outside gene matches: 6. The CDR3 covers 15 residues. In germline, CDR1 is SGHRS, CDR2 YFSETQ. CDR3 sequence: CASSAGTGGEQPQHF. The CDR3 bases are TGCGCCAGCAGCGCCGGGACAGGGGGCGAACAGCCCCAGCATTTT.

CDR3 sequence reads: CASSFGQTLLATYNEQFF. In nucleotides, the CDR3 is TGCGCCAGCAGCTTTGGGCAGACTCTACTAGCAACTTACAATGAGCAGTTCTTC. The chain is built from TRBV5-1 and TRBJ2-1; D perhaps matches TRBD2 (6 bases). The germline V gene has CDR1 SGHRS and CDR2 YFSETQ. The CDR3 has 18 amino acids. Trimming shortened V by 2 bases and J by 4 bases, and 22 bases separated the two germline ends.

CDR3: CATSRASSGGYNEQFF. The CDR3 DNA reads as TGTGCCACCAGCAGAGCCTCTAGCGGGGGTTACAATGAGCAGTTCTTC. The chain couples TRBV15 to TRBJ2-1, with TRBD2 identical over 10 bases. V lost 1 base and J lost 4; bases outside the gene matches: 4. CDR1 and CDR2 from the germline V gene are LNHNV and YYDKDF (reference sequence). The length of the CDR3 is 16 residues.

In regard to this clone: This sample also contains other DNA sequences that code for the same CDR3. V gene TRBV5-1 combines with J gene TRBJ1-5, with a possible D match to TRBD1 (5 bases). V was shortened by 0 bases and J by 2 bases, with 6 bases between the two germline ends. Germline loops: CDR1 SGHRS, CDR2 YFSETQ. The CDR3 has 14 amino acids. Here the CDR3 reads CASSLGGGNQPQHF. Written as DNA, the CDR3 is TGCGCCAGCAGCTTGGGGGGCGGCAATCAGCCCCAGCATTTT. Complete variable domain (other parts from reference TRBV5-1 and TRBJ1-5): KAGVTQTPRYLIKTRGQQVTLSCSPISGHRSVSWYQQTPGQGLQFLFEYFSETQRNKGNFPGRFSGRQFSNSRSEMNVSTLELGDSALYLCASSLGGGNQPQHFGDGTRLSIL.

The CDR3 DNA reads as TGTGCCAGCAGCATAGGGGCAGACAGCTCCTATAATTCACCCCTCCACTTT. It translates to CASSIGADSSYNSPLHF. The chain joins TRBV21-1 to TRBJ1-6; the D call in the table, TRBD1, was not verified against the DNA. TRBV21-1 is designated a pseudogene. The CDR3 runs to 17 residues.

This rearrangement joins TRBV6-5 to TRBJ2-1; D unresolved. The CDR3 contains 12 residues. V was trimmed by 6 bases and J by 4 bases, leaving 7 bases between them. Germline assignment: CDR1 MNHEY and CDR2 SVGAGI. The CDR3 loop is CASSPGYNEQFF. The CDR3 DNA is TGTGCCAGCAGCCCCGGTTACAATGAGCAGTTCTTC.

CDR3 region: CASSMGGGAPNSPLHF. CDR3 in DNA: TGTGCCAGTAGTATGGGAGGGGGGGCACCTAATTCACCCCTCCACTTT. The chain has TRBV19 and TRBJ1-6; D possibly corresponds to TRBD1 (6 bases). Per the germline V gene, CDR1 is LNHDA and CDR2 is SQIVND (reference sequence). Trimming took 3 bases from V and 6 from J, leaving 15 bases between them. This CDR3 contains 16 residues. The full variable domain, its missing parts supplied by reference TRBV19 and TRBJ1-6, is DGGITQSPKYLFRKEGQNVTLSCEQNLNHDAMYWYRQDPGQGLRLIYYSQIVNDFQKGDIAEGYSVSREKKESFPLTVTSAQKNPTAFYLCASSMGGGAPNSPLHFGNGTRLTVT.

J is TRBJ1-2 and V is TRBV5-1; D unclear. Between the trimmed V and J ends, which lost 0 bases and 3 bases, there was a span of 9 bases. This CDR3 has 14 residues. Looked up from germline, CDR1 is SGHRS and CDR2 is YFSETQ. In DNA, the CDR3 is TGCGCCAGCAGCTTGGGGGCCCTATACTATGGCTACACCTTC. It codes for CASSLGALYYGYTF.

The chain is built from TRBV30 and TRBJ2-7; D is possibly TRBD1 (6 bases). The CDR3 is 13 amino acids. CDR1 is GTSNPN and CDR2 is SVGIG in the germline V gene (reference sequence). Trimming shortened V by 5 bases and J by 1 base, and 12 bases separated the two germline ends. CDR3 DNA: TGTGCCTGGCTCCCAGGGGAATCCTACGAGCAGTACTTC. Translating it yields CAWLPGESYEQYF.

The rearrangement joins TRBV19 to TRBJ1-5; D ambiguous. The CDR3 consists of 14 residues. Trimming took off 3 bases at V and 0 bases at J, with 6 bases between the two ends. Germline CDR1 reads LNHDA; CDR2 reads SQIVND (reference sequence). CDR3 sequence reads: CASSIANSNQPQHF. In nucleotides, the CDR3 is TGTGCCAGTAGTATCGCTAATAGCAATCAGCCCCAGCATTTT. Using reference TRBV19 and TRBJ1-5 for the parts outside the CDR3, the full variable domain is DGGITQSPKYLFRKEGQNVTLSCEQNLNHDAMYWYRQDPGQGLRLIYYSQIVNDFQKGDIAEGYSVSREKKESFPLTVTSAQKNPTAFYLCASSIANSNQPQHFGDGTRLSIL.

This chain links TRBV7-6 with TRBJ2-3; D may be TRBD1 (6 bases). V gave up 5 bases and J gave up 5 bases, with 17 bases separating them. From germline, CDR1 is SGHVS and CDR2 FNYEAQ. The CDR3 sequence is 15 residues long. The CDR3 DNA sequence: TGTGCCAGCAGCCATGGGGGCGTGAGGATAGATACGCAGTATTTT. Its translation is CASSHGGVRIDTQYF.

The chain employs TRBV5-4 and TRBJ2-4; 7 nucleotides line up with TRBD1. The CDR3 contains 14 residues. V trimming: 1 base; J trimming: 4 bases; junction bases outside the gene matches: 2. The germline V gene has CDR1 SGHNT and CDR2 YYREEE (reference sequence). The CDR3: CASSLRGLKNIQYF. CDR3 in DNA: TGTGCCAGCAGCTTGAGGGGGCTTAAAAACATTCAGTACTTC.

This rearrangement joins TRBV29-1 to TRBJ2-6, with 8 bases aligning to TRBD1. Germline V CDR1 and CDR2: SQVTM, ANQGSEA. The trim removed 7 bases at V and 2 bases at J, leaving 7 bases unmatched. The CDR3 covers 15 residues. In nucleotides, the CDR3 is TGCAGCGCCGGACAGGGAGTGGCTGGGGCCAACGTCCTGACTTTC. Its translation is CSAGQGVAGANVLTF. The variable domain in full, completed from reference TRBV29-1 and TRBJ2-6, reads SAVISQKPSRDICQRGTSLTIQCQVDSQVTMMFWYRQQPGQSLTLIATANQGSEATYESGFVIDKFPISRPNLTFSTLTVSNMSPEDSSIYLCSAGQGVAGANVLTFGAGSRLTVL.

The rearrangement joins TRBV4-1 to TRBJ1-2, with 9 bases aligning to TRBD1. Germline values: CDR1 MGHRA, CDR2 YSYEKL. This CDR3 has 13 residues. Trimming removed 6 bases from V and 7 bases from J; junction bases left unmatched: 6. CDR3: CASRLRQGGGYTF. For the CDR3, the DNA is TGCGCCAGCAGACTCAGACAGGGGGGTGGCTACACCTTC.

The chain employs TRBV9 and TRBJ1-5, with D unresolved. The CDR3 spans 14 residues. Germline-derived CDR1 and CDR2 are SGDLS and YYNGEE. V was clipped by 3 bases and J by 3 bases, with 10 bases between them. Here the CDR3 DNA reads TGTGCCAGCAGCGCAAGCATGTCCAATCAGCCCCAGCATTTT. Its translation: CASSASMSNQPQHF.

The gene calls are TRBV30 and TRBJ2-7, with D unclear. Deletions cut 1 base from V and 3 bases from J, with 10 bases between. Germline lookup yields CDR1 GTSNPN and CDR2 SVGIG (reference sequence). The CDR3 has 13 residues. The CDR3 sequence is CAWSGGQHYEQYF. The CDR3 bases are TGTGCCTGGAGTGGTGGGCAGCACTACGAGCAGTACTTC.

The CDR3 DNA reads as TGTGCCAGCAGCTCATTATCCGGGACTAGCGGGAGGGCAGGCCACGAGCAGTACTTC. Its translation is CASSSLSGTSGRAGHEQYF. This chain links TRBV11-2 with TRBJ2-7, with 16 bases lining up with TRBD2. With 4 bases clipped from V and 5 bases from J, the junction kept 14 bases outside the gene matches. There are 19 residues in the CDR3. CDR1 SGHAT and CDR2 FQNNGV come from the germline V gene.

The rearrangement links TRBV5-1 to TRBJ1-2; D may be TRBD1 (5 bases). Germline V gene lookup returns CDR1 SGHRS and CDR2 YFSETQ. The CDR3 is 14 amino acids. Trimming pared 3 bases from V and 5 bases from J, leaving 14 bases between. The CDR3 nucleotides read TGCGCCAGCAGCTCACCCTCGGGGGGTTATGGCTACACCTTC. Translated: CASSSPSGGYGYTF.

DNA for the CDR3: TGTGCCAGTAGTATATCTAGCGGGACCTACGAGCAGTACTTC. Translation: CASSISSGTYEQYF. The V gene is TRBV19, the J gene TRBJ2-7; 9 bases match TRBD2. The length of the CDR3 is 14 residues. V shed 2 bases, J shed 2 bases, and the junction held 1 base outside the gene matches. The germline V gene encodes CDR1 LNHDA and CDR2 SQIVND (reference sequence).

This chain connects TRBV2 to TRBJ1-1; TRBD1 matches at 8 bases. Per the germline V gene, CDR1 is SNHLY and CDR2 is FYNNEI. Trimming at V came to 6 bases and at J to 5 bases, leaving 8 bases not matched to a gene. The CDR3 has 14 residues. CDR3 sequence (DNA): TGTGCCAGCAGACCACAGGGGGTAGGGACTGAAGCTTTCTTT. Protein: CASRPQGVGTEAFF.

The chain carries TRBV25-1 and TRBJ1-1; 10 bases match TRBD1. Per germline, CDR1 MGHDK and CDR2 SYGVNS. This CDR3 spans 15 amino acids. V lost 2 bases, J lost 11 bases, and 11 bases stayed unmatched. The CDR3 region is CASSEVIGDRGGAFF. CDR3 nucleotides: TGTGCCAGCAGTGAAGTGATAGGGGACAGGGGAGGCGCTTTCTTT.

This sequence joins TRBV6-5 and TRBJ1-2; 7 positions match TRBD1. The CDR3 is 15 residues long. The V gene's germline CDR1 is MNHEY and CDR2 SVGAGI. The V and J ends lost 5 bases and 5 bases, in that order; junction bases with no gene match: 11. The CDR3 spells CASSGRDSPFYGYTF. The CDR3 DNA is TGTGCCAGCAGTGGTCGGGACAGTCCCTTTTATGGCTACACCTTC.